This T cell receptor (beta chain) appears in the sequencing data of a study of OX40 agonist ivuxolimab in advanced cancers. V was cut by 4 bases and J by 2 bases, with 18 bases left in between. Germline V gene data show CDR1 as MGHRA and CDR2 as YSYEKL. This CDR3 contains 16 residues. Profiling relied on immunoSEQ multiplex PCR, and the TCRdb table lists in-frame clones only, not all of them. The sample has 30,000 to 40,000 clones, roughly four fifths seen once; the top ten hold 23%. The J gene is TRBJ2-7, the V gene TRBV4-1, with unresolved D. The sample in question was CD4+ or CD8+ T cells sorted from blood, obtained in a trial of the OX40 agonist ivuxolimab. The TCR sequence derives from an adult with an advanced solid tumor such as melanoma, head and neck, liver or kidney cancer. The CDR3 sequence is CASSPGPAGRTYEQYF. CDR3 coding DNA: TGCGCCAGCAGCCCCGGGCCCGCAGGACGAACCTACGAGCAGTACTTC.